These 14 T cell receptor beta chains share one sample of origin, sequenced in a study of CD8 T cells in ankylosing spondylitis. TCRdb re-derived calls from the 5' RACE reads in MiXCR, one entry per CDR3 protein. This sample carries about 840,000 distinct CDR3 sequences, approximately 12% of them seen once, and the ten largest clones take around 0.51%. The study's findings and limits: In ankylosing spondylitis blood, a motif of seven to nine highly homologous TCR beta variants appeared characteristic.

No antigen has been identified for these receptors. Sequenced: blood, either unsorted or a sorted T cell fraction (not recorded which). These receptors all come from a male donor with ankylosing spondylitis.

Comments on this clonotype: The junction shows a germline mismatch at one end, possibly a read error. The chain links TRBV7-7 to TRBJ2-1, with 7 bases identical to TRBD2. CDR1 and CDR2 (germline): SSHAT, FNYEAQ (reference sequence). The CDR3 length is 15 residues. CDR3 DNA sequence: TGTGCTAGCAGCTTTTCGCGGGAGTCCTACAATGAGCAGTTCTTC. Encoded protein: CASSFSRESYNEQFF.

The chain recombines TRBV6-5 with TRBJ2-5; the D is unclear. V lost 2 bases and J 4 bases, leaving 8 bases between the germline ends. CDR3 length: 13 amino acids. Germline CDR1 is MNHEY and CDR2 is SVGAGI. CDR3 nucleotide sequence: TGTGCCAGCAGTTACCCCCCGAGAGAGACCCAGTACTTC. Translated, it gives CASSYPPRETQYF.

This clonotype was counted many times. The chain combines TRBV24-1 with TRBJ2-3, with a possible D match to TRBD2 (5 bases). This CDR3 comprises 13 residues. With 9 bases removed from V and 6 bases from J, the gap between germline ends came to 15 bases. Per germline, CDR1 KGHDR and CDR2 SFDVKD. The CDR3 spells CATAGPGVDTQYF. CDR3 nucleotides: TGTGCCACCGCGGGTCCCGGGGTGGATACGCAGTATTTT.

The DNA of the CDR3 is TGTGCCAGCAGTTTTATGTATCAGCCCCAGCATTTT. Translating it yields CASSFMYQPQHF. The chain carries TRBV12-3 or TRBV12-4 and TRBJ1-5, with D hard to call. Trimming removed 3 bases from V and 5 bases from J, with 5 bases in between. There are 12 residues in the CDR3.

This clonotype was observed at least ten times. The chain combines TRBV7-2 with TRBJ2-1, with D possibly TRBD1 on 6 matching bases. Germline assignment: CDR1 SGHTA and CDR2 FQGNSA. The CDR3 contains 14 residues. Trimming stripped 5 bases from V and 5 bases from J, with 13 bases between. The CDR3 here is CASSPGDTHNEQFF. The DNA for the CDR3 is TGTGCCAGCAGCCCAGGGGACACCCACAATGAGCAGTTCTTC.

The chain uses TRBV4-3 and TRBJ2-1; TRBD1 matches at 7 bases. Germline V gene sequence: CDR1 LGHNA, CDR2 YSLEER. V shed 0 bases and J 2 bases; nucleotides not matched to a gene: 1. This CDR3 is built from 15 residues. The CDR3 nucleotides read TGCGCCAGCAGCCAAGAAGACAGGGCCTACAATGAGCAGTTCTTC. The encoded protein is CASSQEDRAYNEQFF.

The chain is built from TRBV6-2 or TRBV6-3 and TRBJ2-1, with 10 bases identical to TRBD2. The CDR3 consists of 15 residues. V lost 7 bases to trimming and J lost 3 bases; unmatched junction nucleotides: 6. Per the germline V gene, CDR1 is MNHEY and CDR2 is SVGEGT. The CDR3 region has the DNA TGTGCCAGCAAACGAGGACTAGCGGACTACAATGAGCAGTTCTTC. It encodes CASKRGLADYNEQFF.

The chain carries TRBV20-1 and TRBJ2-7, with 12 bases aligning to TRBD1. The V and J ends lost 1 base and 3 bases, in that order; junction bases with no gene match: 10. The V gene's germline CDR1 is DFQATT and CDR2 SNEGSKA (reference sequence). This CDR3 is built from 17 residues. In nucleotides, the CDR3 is TGCAGTGCTAGAGGGGACAGGGGGCTCCTCGGGGACTACGAGCAGTACTTC. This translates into CSARGDRGLLGDYEQYF.

The CDR3, as DNA: TGCAGTGCCGATAATGAAAAACTGTTTTTT. It encodes CSADNEKLFF. The gene calls are TRBV20-1 and TRBJ1-4; no reliable D call. V was shortened by 6 bases and J by 4 bases, with 3 bases between the two germline ends. This CDR3 region has 10 residues. The germline V gene has CDR1 DFQATT and CDR2 SNEGSKA (reference sequence).

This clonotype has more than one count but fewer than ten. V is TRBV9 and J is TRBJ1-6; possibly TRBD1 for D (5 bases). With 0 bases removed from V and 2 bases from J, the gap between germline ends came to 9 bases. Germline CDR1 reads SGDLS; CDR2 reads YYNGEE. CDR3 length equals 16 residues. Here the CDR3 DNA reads TGTGCCAGCAGCGTAGGGACATTAACCTATAATTCACCCCTCCACTTT. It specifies CASSVGTLTYNSPLHF.

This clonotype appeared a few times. The CDR3: CASSQSRSSRGPQHF. In DNA, the CDR3 is TGTGCCAGCAGCCAATCGCGCAGTTCCAGGGGGCCCCAGCATTTT. This chain connects TRBV4-2 to TRBJ1-5, with D perhaps TRBD1 (6 bases). This CDR3 is built from 15 residues. V shed 2 bases and J shed 9 bases, with 17 bases lying between them. Per germline, CDR1 LGHNA and CDR2 YNFKEQ.

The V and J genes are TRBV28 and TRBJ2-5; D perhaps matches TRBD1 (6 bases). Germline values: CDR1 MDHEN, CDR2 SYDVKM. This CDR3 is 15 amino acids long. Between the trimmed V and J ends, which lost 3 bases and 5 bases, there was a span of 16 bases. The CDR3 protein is CASSLSGPRGETQYF. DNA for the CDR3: TGTGCCAGCAGTTTGTCAGGGCCTAGGGGGGAGACCCAGTACTTC.

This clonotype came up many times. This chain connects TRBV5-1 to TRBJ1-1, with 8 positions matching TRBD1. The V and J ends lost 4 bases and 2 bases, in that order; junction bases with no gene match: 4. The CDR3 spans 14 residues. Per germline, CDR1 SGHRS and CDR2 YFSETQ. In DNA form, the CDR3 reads TGCGCCAGCAGCGGACAGGGTGGAAACACTGAAGCTTTCTTT. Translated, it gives CASSGQGGNTEAFF.

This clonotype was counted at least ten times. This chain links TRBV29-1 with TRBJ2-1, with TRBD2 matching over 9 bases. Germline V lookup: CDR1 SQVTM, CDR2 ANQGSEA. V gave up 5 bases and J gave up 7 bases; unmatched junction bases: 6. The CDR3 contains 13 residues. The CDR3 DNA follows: TGCAGCGTTATAGCGGGAGTGGGTAATGAGCAGTTCTTC. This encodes CSVIAGVGNEQFF.